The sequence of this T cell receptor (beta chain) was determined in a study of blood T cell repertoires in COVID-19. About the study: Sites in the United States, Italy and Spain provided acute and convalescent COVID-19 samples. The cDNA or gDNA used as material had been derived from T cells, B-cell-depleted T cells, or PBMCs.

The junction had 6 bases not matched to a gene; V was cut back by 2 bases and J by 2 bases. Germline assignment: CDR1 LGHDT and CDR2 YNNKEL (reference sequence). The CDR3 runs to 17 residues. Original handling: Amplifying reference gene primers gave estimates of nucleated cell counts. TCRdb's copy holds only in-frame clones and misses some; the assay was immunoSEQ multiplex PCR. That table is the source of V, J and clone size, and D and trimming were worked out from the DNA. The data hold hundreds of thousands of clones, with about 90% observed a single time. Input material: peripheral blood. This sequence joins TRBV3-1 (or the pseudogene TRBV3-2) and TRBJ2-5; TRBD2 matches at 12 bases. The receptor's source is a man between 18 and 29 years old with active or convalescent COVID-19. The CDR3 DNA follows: TGTGCCAGCAGCCAACTGCCTAGCGGGGGGGTTCAAGAGACCCAGTACTTC. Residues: CASSQLPSGGVQETQYF.